Here is one T cell receptor beta chain with its context. Original analysis: Quantification of nucleated cells was approximated via reference gene primer amplification. Some clones are missing from TCRdb's copy, which holds only in-frame ones; the method was immunoSEQ multiplex PCR. V and J calls and clone size are as listed in that table; D and trimming were resolved from the DNA. The sample yields approximately 240,000 clones, 75% to 95% seen once. The entry originates in a study of blood T cell repertoires in COVID-19. Overall study: Samples came from the United States, Italy and Spain, spanning acute and convalescent COVID-19. T cells, B-cell-depleted T cells, or PBMCs supplied cDNA or gDNA.

Germline values: CDR1 KGHSH, CDR2 LQKENI. The CDR3 is made up of 16 amino acids. Trimming removed 6 bases at V and 0 bases at J, with 15 bases between. This chain uses TRBV18 with TRBJ2-1; perhaps TRBD2 as D (5 bases). What was sequenced was PBMCs or T cells enriched from blood (not recorded which). This TCR came from a woman in her late teens or twenties who had recovered from COVID-19. This chain's CDR3 is CASSPRDGVSYNEQFF. CDR3 DNA sequence: TGTGCCAGCTCTCCCCGAGACGGGGTCTCCTACAATGAGCAGTTCTTC.